This is a list of T cell receptor beta chains from one sample in a study of blood T cells in healthy people across ages. One entry per CDR3 protein results from TCRdb running MiXCR on the 5' RACE reads. The sample holds around 620,000 distinct CDR3 sequences, approximately 25% seen once. The sample was blood. Receptors were obtained from a woman between 65 and 79 years old in good health. CDR3s include the opening cysteine and the closing phenylalanine or tryptophan. The D gene is left open where the match is weak. Some rows have no size entry. The others give once, few or many, or a class for an expanded clone.

abundance	v_gene	d_gene	j_gene	CDR3aa	CDR3nt
-	TRBV6-2/TRBV6-3	-	TRBJ1-2	CASRRSGPDYPYGYTF	TGTGCCAGCAGAAGGTCAGGACCTGACTACCCCTACGGCTACACCTTC
-	TRBV14	TRBD1	TRBJ2-1	CASRPVSGTGVHEQFF	TGTGCCAGCAGACCTGTCTCCGGGACAGGGGTACATGAGCAGTTCTTC
once	TRBV12-3/TRBV12-4	-	TRBJ2-5	CASRKTEETQYF	TGTGCCAGCAGGAAGACAGAAGAGACCCAGTACTTC
-	TRBV18	-	TRBJ2-4	CASSPAGVKNIQYF	TGTGCCAGCTCACCAGCAGGGGTTAAAAACATTCAGTACTTC
few	TRBV20-1	-	TRBJ1-1	CSAIWEGTEAFF	TGCAGTGCTATATGGGAGGGCACTGAAGCTTTCTTT
-	TRBV6-1	-	TRBJ1-2	CASSEEARVGGYTF	TGTGCCAGCAGTGAAGAAGCTCGGGTCGGAGGCTACACCTTC
few	TRBV30	-	TRBJ2-5	CAWNWGGETQYF	TGTGCCTGGAATTGGGGCGGCGAGACCCAGTACTTC
-	TRBV27	TRBD2	TRBJ2-1	CASRSGLAGLYEQFF	TGTGCCAGCAGATCCGGACTAGCGGGATTATATGAGCAGTTCTTC
-	TRBV12-3/TRBV12-4	TRBD2	TRBJ2-5	CASSLSTSIKTQYF	TGTGCCAGCAGTTTGTCGACTAGCATAAAGACCCAGTACTTC
few	TRBV4-3	-	TRBJ2-7	CASSQDLAGSNDEQYF	TGCGCCAGCAGCCAAGATCTTGCAGGGTCGAACGACGAGCAGTACTTC
few	TRBV18	-	TRBJ1-4	CASSPRNREATNEKLFF	TGTGCCAGCTCACCACGGAACAGGGAGGCAACTAATGAAAAACTGTTTTTT
many	TRBV5-1	-	TRBJ2-1	CASSLTGANNEQFF	TGCGCCAGCAGCTTGACTGGGGCTAACAATGAGCAGTTCTTC
-	TRBV12-3/TRBV12-4	-	TRBJ2-3	CASSLSRAGITDTQYF	TGTGCCAGCAGTTTGTCTCGGGCGGGGATCACAGATACGCAGTATTTT
-	TRBV12-3/TRBV12-4	TRBD2	TRBJ2-7	CASSFGGGISYEQYF	TGTGCCAGCAGTTTCGGGGGGGGAATTTCCTACGAGCAGTACTTC
-	TRBV20-1	-	TRBJ1-1	CSAREGTNTEAFF	TGCAGTGCTAGGGAGGGAACGAACACTGAAGCTTTCTTT
-	TRBV29-1	-	TRBJ1-2	CSVERQGTSNTF	TGCAGCGTTGAGAGGCAGGGGACCTCGAACACCTTC
few	TRBV7-2	-	TRBJ2-5	CASSLVRQSRETQYF	TGTGCCAGCAGCTTAGTGCGGCAGTCCCGGGAGACCCAGTACTTC
-	TRBV20-1	-	TRBJ2-7	CSAAEGGPREQYF	TGCAGTGCAGCTGAAGGGGGGCCAAGAGAGCAGTACTTC
once	TRBV7-2	-	TRBJ2-3	CASGPPTDTQYF	TGTGCCAGCGGCCCTCCCACAGATACGCAGTATTTT
-	TRBV7-2	-	TRBJ1-2	CASSLGGRFNYGYTF	TGTGCCAGCAGCTTAGGAGGTCGCTTTAACTATGGCTACACCTTC
-	TRBV4-1	-	TRBJ2-1	CASSQRTIGNNEQFF	TGCGCCAGCAGCCAAAGGACGATCGGCAACAATGAGCAGTTCTTC
few	TRBV4-1	TRBD2	TRBJ2-3	CASSQETGGGIDTQYF	TGCGCCAGCAGCCAAGAGACCGGGGGGGGGATCGATACGCAGTATTTT